These 13 T cell receptor beta chains were all obtained from the same sample, sequenced in a study of blood T cell repertoires in COVID-19. Profiled with immunoSEQ multiplex PCR; TCRdb holds only in-frame clones, not every one. The top ten hold roughly 0.76% of the sample, which has roughly 200,000 clones, roughly 94% seen once. Sample: peripheral blood. The receptors derive from a man in his thirties or forties with COVID-19, enrolled during active disease.

V and J are TRBV13 and TRBJ2-7; tentatively, D is TRBD1 (5 bases). Trimming removed 0 bases at V and 5 bases at J, with 14 bases between. Germline V lookup: CDR1 PRHDT, CDR2 FYEKMQ (reference sequence). This CDR3 spans 15 amino acids. The CDR3: CASSLGKQNRNEQYF. CDR3 coding DNA: TGTGCCAGCAGCTTAGGGAAACAAAACAGGAACGAGCAGTACTTC. Full variable domain (remainder filled in from reference TRBV13 and TRBJ2-7): AAGVIQSPRHLIKEKRETATLKCYPIPRHDTVYWYQQGPGQDPQFLISFYEKMQSDKGSIPDRFSAQQFSDYHSELNMSSLELGDSALYFCASSLGKQNRNEQYFGPGTRLTVT.

The J gene is TRBJ1-1, the V gene TRBV11-2; D is uncertain. Looked up from germline, CDR1 is SGHAT and CDR2 is FQNNGV. Trimming shortened V by 0 bases and J by 5 bases, and 10 bases separated the two germline ends. CDR3 length: 14 residues. The CDR3 coding sequence is TGTGCCAGCAGCTTAGACAGGTACAGTACTGAAGCTTTCTTT. The encoded protein is CASSLDRYSTEAFF.

This clone appeared once. V usage is TRBV25-1 and J usage is TRBJ1-1; D remains ambiguous. Germline CDR1 reads MGHDK; CDR2 reads SYGVNS. The CDR3 extends over 14 amino acids. The V end lost 5 bases, the J end lost 2 bases, and 12 bases lay between the germline ends. CDR3 coding DNA: TGTGCCAGCAGTTTAGGAGGGATTAACACTGAAGCTTTCTTT. Translation gives CASSLGGINTEAFF.

In DNA, the CDR3 is TGCGCCAGCAGCTTGGAGGGACACAAATCCTACGAGCAGTACTTC. Protein: CASSLEGHKSYEQYF. The V gene is TRBV5-1, the J gene TRBJ2-7, with D possibly matching TRBD1 (6 bases). Trimming cost V 0 bases and J 1 base, with 11 bases left between them. The CDR3 contains 15 residues. The germline gives CDR1 SGHRS, CDR2 YFSETQ.

The rearrangement links TRBV29-1 to TRBJ2-5, with 8 bases aligning to TRBD1. The CDR3 spans 12 residues. The germline CDR1 and CDR2 sequences are SQVTM and ANQGSEA. The V and J ends lost 7 bases and 5 bases, in that order; junction bases with no gene match: 6. CDR3 sequence: CSADRGRETQYF. In DNA form, the CDR3 reads TGCAGCGCCGACAGGGGACGCGAGACCCAGTACTTC.

The chain has TRBV7-2 and TRBJ1-2; 12 bases line up with TRBD1. This CDR3 region has 18 residues. The J segment lost 8 bases and the V segment lost 2 bases, leaving 15 bases of the junction unmatched. CDR1 is SGHTA and CDR2 is FQGNSA in the germline V gene. This chain's CDR3 is CASSLFPATGTGGEGYTF. The DNA of the CDR3 is TGTGCCAGCAGCTTATTCCCCGCCACCGGGACAGGGGGCGAGGGCTACACCTTC. The variable domain in full, completed from reference TRBV7-2 and TRBJ1-2, reads GAGVSQSPSNKVTEKGKDVELRCDPISGHTALYWYRQSLGQGLEFLIYFQGNSAPDKSGLPSDRFSAERTGGSVSTLTIQRTQQEDSAVYLCASSLFPATGTGGEGYTFGSGTRLTVV.

The chain combines TRBV2 with TRBJ2-3; a weak D match, TRBD2 (6 bases). Trimming cost V 6 bases and J 6 bases, with 13 bases left between them. CDR3 length: 13 amino acids. Germline V gene lookup returns CDR1 SNHLY and CDR2 FYNNEI. The CDR3 protein is CASRDGLRDTQYF. The CDR3 DNA follows: TGTGCCAGCAGAGACGGACTAAGGGATACGCAGTATTTT.

The chain couples TRBV6-5 to TRBJ2-7; 7 nucleotides align to TRBD1. The germline V gene encodes CDR1 MNHEY and CDR2 SVGAGI. CDR3 size: 12 residues. V lost 10 bases, J lost 1 base, and 4 bases stayed unmatched. The CDR3 spells CATRTGSYEQYF. CDR3 DNA: TGTGCCACCAGGACAGGATCCTACGAGCAGTACTTC.

The V gene is TRBV5-1, the J gene TRBJ2-3; 11 bases fit TRBD2. The CDR3 is 15 amino acids. CDR1 is SGHRS, CDR2 YFSETQ, per germline. V shed 4 bases and J 3 bases; nucleotides not matched to a gene: 4. The CDR3 nucleotides read TGCGCCAGCAGCCTTAGCGGGGGGGATACAGATACGCAGTATTTT. It encodes CASSLSGGDTDTQYF. The entire variable domain, with the rest obtained from reference TRBV5-1 and TRBJ2-3, is as follows: KAGVTQTPRYLIKTRGQQVTLSCSPISGHRSVSWYQQTPGQGLQFLFEYFSETQRNKGNFPGRFSGRQFSNSRSEMNVSTLELGDSALYLCASSLSGGDTDTQYFGPGTRLTVL.

This clone was recorded a few times. V and J are TRBV18 and TRBJ1-1, with 9 nucleotides matching TRBD1. This CDR3 is 18 amino acids long. Germline CDR1 KGHSH, CDR2 LQKENI. After removal of 5 bases from V and 7 bases from J, the junction contained 20 bases not matched to a gene. In DNA form, the CDR3 reads TGTGCCAGCTCATCGCGCGCGGCACAGGGGGCCTATCGCAGTGAAGCTTTCTTT. This sequence encodes CASSSRAAQGAYRSEAFF. The full variable domain, its missing parts supplied by reference TRBV18 and TRBJ1-1, is NAGVMQNPRHLVRRRGQEARLRCSPMKGHSHVYWYRQLPEEGLKFMVYLQKENIIDESGMPKERFSAEFPKEGPSILRIQQVVRGDSAAYFCASSSRAAQGAYRSEAFFGQGTRLTVV.

The chain recombines TRBV19 with TRBJ1-1; no clear D. Germline V lookup: CDR1 LNHDA, CDR2 SQIVND (reference sequence). Deletions cut 1 base from V and 10 bases from J, with 10 bases between. This CDR3 has 12 residues. The CDR3 DNA is TGTGCCAGTAGTATAGCTACAGACCGAGCTTTCTTT. It yields the protein CASSIATDRAFF.

The chain employs TRBV6-1 and TRBJ1-2; D not resolved. Trimming stripped 0 bases from V and 0 bases from J, with 8 bases between. Germline values: CDR1 MNHNS, CDR2 SASEGT. This CDR3 contains 15 residues. In nucleotides, the CDR3 is TGTGCCAGCAGTGAAGCAGCGGCCCCTAACTATGGCTACACCTTC. The encoded protein is CASSEAAAPNYGYTF.

This chain links TRBV6-1 with TRBJ1-2, with 7 bases matching TRBD1. The trim removed 0 bases at V and 3 bases at J, leaving 4 bases unmatched. This CDR3 contains 15 residues. The germline gives CDR1 MNHNS, CDR2 SASEGT. The CDR3 DNA reads TGTGCCAGCAGTGAAGCAGTAGGGGGCGACTATGGCTACACCTTC. Translated, it gives CASSEAVGGDYGYTF.